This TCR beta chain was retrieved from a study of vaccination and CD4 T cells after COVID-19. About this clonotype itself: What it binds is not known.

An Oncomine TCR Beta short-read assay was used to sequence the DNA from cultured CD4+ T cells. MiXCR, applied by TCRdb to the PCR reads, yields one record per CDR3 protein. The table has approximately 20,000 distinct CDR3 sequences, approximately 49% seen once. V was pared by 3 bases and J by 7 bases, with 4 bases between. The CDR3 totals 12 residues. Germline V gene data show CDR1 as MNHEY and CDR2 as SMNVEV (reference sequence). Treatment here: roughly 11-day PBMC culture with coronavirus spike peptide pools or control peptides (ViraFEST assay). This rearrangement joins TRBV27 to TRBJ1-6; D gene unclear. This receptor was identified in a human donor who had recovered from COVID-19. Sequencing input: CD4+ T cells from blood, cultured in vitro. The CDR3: CASSFMNSPLHF. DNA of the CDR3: TGTGCCAGCAGTTTTATGAATTCACCCCTCCACTTT.